This TCR beta chain comes out of a study of blood T cell repertoires in COVID-19. As for the study in general: The study drew acute and convalescent COVID-19 samples from the United States, Italy and Spain.

Patients at the Seattle site were enrolled during active infection and followed longitudinally. Authors' methods: Nucleated cell counts were estimated from reference gene primer amplification. Profiled with immunoSEQ multiplex PCR; TCRdb holds only in-frame clones, not every one. V, J and clone size were drawn from that table, and D and trimming were deduced from the DNA. The sample lists 250,000 or so clones, around 90% occurring once. Germline lookup yields CDR1 MNHEY and CDR2 SVGEGT. The ends lost 5 bases at V and 2 bases at J; junction bases unmatched: 10. The CDR3 consists of 17 residues. The rearrangement joins TRBV6-2 or TRBV6-3 to TRBJ1-5; 9 bases fit TRBD1. The receptor comes from a woman in her sixties with COVID-19, enrolled during active disease. Material: peripheral blood. This CDR3 is CASSTGTGLSGNQPQHF. CDR3 coding DNA: TGTGCCAGCAGTACCGGGACAGGGCTCTCGGGCAATCAGCCCCAGCATTTT.